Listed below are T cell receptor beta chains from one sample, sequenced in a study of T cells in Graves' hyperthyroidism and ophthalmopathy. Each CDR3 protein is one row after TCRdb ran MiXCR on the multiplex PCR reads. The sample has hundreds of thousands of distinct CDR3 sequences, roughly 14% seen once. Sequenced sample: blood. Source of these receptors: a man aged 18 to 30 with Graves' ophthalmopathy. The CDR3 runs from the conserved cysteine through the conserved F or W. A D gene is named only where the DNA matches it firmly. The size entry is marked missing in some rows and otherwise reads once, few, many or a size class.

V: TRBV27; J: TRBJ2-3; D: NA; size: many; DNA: TGTGCCAGCAGAGGGGGAGGTGAAGCAGATACGCAGTATTTT; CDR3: CASRGGGEADTQYF
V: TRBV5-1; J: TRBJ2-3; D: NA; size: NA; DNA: TGCGCCAGCAGCGACCTGACAGACTCTAGCACAGATACGCAGTATTTT; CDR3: CASSDLTDSSTDTQYF
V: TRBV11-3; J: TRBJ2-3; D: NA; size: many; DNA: TGTGCCAGCAGTCCTACGTACGCGGGTACGCAGTATTTT; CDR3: CASSPTYAGTQYF
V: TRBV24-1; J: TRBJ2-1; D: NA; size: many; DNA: TGTGCCACCAGTGCCCCGAGGGATGAGCAGTTCTTC; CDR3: CATSAPRDEQFF
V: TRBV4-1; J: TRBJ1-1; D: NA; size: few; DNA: TGCGCCAGCAGCCCAATCGAGGGATTGGTGGTGAACACTGAAGCTTTCTTT; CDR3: CASSPIEGLVVNTEAFF
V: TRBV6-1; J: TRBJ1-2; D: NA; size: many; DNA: TGTGCCAGCAGTGAAGACCGGGCCTTTGGCTATGGCTACACCTTC; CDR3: CASSEDRAFGYGYTF
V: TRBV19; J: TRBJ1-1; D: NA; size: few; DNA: TGTGCCACCGGGGGGGGAGGTTGGACTGAAGCTTTCTTT; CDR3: CATGGGGWTEAFF
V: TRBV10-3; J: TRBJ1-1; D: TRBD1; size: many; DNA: TGTGCCATCAGCACCCCGCCACAGGGGCCCACGAACACTGAAGCTTTCTTT; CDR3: CAISTPPQGPTNTEAFF
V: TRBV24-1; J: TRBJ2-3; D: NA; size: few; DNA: TGTGCCACCAGTGATTTGGGGACAATAGATACGCAGTATTTT; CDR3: CATSDLGTIDTQYF
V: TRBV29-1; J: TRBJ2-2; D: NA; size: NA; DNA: TGCAGCGTACGGGGGAACACCGGGGAGCTGTTTTTT; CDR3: CSVRGNTGELFF
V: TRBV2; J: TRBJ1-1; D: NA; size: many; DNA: TGTGCCAGCAGTGAGAGGCTTGAAGCTTTCTTT; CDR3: CASSERLEAFF
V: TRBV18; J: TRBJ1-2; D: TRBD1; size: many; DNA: TGTGCCAGCTCACCGGACAGGGGCTATGGCTACACCTTC; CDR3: CASSPDRGYGYTF
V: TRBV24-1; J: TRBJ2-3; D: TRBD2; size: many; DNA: TGTGCCACCAGTGATTTGGATTCGAGCGGGGGCACAGATACGCAGTATTTT; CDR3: CATSDLDSSGGTDTQYF
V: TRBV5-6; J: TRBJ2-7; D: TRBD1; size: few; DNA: TGTGCCAGCAGCTTGACCAAGCCGGGACAGGTTTATTACGAGCAGTACTTC; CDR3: CASSLTKPGQVYYEQYF
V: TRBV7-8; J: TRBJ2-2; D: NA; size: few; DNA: TGTGCCAGCACCAAAAGGCAGGCTGCGGTCGGGGAGCTGTTTTTT; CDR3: CASTKRQAAVGELFF
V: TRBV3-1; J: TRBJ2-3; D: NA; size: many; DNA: TGTGCCAGCAGCCAAGAGAGAGGAGATACGCAGTATTTT; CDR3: CASSQERGDTQYF
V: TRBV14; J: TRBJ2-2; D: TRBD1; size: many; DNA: TGTGCCAGCAGCCAAGTAAGGGGCGACAGGGACGCCGGGGAGCTGTTTTTT; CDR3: CASSQVRGDRDAGELFF
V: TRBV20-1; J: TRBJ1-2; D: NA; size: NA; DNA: TGCAGTGTCACAGTAATTACAGGGACGTATGGCTACACCTTC; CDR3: CSVTVITGTYGYTF
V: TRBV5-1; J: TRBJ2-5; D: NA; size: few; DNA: TGCGCCAGCAGCGTCCTAGGGTCGGACAATCCTAGTCAAGAGACCCAGTACTTC; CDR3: CASSVLGSDNPSQETQYF
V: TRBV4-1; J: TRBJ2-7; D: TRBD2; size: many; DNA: TGCGCCAGCAGCCACATCGGGAGGTCCTCCTACGAGCAGTACTTC; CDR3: CASSHIGRSSYEQYF
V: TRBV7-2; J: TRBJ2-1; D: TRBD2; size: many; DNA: TGTGCCAGCAGCCCATTTGGGACTAGCGTCCTGCGCTCCTACAATGAGCAGTTCTTC; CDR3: CASSPFGTSVLRSYNEQFF
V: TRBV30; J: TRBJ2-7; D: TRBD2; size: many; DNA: TGTGCCTGGAGTGTCGCTAGCGGACCCTACGAGCAGTACTTC; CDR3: CAWSVASGPYEQYF
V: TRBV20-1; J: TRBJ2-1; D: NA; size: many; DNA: TGCAGTGCTAGAGGTCCGGAGTGGGGAGCGGTCTACAATGAGCAGTTCTTC; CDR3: CSARGPEWGAVYNEQFF
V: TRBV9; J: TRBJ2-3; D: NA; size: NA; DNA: TGTGCCAGCAGCGGCTCATCCGAGACAGGTAGCACAGATACGCAGTATTTT; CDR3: CASSGSSETGSTDTQYF
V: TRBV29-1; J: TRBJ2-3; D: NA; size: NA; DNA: TGCAGCGTTGAAGATCGTCTCTCTCTCGACACAGATACGCAGTATTTT; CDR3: CSVEDRLSLDTDTQYF
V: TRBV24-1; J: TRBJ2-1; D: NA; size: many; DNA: TGTGCCACCAGTGATCTTAGGCAGTGGGGCAATGAGCAGTTCTTC; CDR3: CATSDLRQWGNEQFF
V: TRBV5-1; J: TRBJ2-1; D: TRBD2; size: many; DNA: TGCGCCAGCACCCTAAGTGGCGGCGGGGGGGCAGGCTCCTACAATGAGCAGTTCTTC; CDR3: CASTLSGGGGAGSYNEQFF
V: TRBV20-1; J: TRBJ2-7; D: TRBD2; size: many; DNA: TGCAGTGCCGACCCCGGGACTACCTCCTACGAGCAGTACTTC; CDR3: CSADPGTTSYEQYF
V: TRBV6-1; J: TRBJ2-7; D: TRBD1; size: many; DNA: TGTGCCAGCAGACCGAGACAGGGCTCCTACGAGCAGTACTTC; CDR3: CASRPRQGSYEQYF
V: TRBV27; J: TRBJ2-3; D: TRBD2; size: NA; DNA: TGTGCCAGCAGTCCGGCTAGCGGGACCCCTAGCACAGATACGCAGTATTTT; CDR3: CASSPASGTPSTDTQYF
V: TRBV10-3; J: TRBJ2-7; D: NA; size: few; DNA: TGTGCCATCAGTGAAGTCAGGGACTACGAGCAGTACTTC; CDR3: CAISEVRDYEQYF
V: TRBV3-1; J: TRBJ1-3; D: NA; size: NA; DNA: TGTGCCAGCAGCCACCTTCCAGGGGCCCTTGGATCTGGAAACACCATATATTTT; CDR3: CASSHLPGALGSGNTIYF
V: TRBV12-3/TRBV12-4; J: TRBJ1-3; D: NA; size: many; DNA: TGTGCCAGCACTACATTGAAGGGGTACTCTGGAAACACCATATATTTT; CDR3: CASTTLKGYSGNTIYF
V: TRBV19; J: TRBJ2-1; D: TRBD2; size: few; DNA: TGTGCCAGTAGTATCCCTGGGGTAGCGGGAAGACATGAGCAGTTCTTC; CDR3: CASSIPGVAGRHEQFF
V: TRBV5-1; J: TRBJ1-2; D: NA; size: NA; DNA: TGCGCCAGCAGCTTGTGGGCCCTGGACGGAATTGACTATGGCTACACCTTC; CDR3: CASSLWALDGIDYGYTF
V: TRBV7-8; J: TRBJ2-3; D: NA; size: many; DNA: TGTGCCAGCAGCCCTGACAGGAGGTTAGATACGCAGTATTTT; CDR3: CASSPDRRLDTQYF